The clone carrying this T cell receptor beta chain was detected a few times. Its antigen is still unknown. This sample stems from a study of beta chain features in type 1 diabetes. Whole-study results and caveats: Across all four CD4+ subsets, people with type 1 diabetes showed modestly shorter TCRB CDR3s.

Trimming removed 4 bases at V and 5 bases at J, with 13 bases between. The germline CDR1 and CDR2 sequences are SGHRS and YFSETQ. The CDR3 has 14 amino acids. The authors reverse transcribed all of the isolated RNA, so sequencing captured expressed TCRB transcripts. The protocol was immunoSEQ multiplex PCR, while the TCRdb copy is restricted to in-frame clones and leaves out a portion. The data contain more than 250,000 clones, just over 20% of them singletons. The chain uses TRBV5-1 and TRBJ2-1; D is undetermined. This receptor was taken from a woman aged 40 to 50 with type 1 diabetes. The specimen sequenced was naive CD4+ T cells from blood. CDR3 bases: TGCGCCAGCAGCCCTCCAGGCGCCGACAATGAGCAGTTCTTC. Amino acids: CASSPPGADNEQFF.